This T cell receptor beta chain stems from a study of T cells in Graves' hyperthyroidism and ophthalmopathy. General study points: The model foresaw ophthalmopathy a median 6.5 months prior to onset.

Used for diagnoses were clinical symptoms, serum thyroxine and TRAb, thyroid ultrasound and orbital computed tomography. From germline, CDR1 is SQVTM and CDR2 ANQGSEA. The CDR3 totals 12 residues. Trimming left V 4 bases short and J 5 bases short, with 11 bases between. Note on this clonotype: Its antigen is as yet unknown.

RNA transcripts served as the template for amplifying TCR beta CDR3 regions. HTBI primers were employed in a first-round RT-PCR of the TCR CDR3. TCRdb reprocessed the multiplex PCR reads with MiXCR, giving one entry per CDR3 protein. Counted here are 600,000 to 700,000 distinct CDR3 sequences, 45% occurring once; the ten biggest clones make up 6.5% to 9%. Sequencing input: peripheral blood or thyroid tissue (not recorded which). The chain combines TRBV29-1 with TRBJ1-1; D is unresolved. This receptor was taken from an adult man with Graves' disease, either hyperthyroidism or ophthalmopathy (not recorded which). CDR3: CSVVEGSTEAFF. In DNA form, the CDR3 reads TGCAGCGTTGTTGAGGGTAGTACTGAAGCTTTCTTT.